This record covers a single T cell receptor (beta chain). What it binds is not known. An end of the junction does not agree with germline; a read error may underlie this. The CDR3 sequence is 12 residues long. Looked up from germline, CDR1 is LNHDA and CDR2 is SQIVND (reference sequence). The PCR had 60 Vbeta and 13 Jbeta primers. Here immunoSEQ multiplex PCR was the method, and the copy in TCRdb shows in-frame clones only, minus some. This sample carries 90,000 to 130,000 clones, 70% to 90% of them seen once, and the ten largest clones take around 2%. This sample was taken from a study of cytomegalovirus exposure and HLA in healthy donors. Findings and caveats of the study: Cytomegalovirus association was listed for under 200 TCR beta chains.

Sequenced input: PBMCs. This TCR derives from a man in his forties in good health and CMV-seronegative. The chain employs TRBV19 and TRBJ2-1; perhaps TRBD2 as D (6 bases). The CDR3 DNA follows: TGTGCCAGCCGGGACTCCTACACTGAGCAGTTCTTC. This gives the protein CASRDSYTEQFF.